These T cell receptor beta chains were read from a single sample in a study of CD8 T cells in ankylosing spondylitis. MiXCR, applied by TCRdb to the 5' RACE reads, yields one record per CDR3 protein. In the table there are fewer than 750,000 distinct CDR3 sequences, roughly 20% of which are singletons. The sample consisted of blood, either unsorted or a sorted T cell fraction (not recorded which). These receptors came from a male donor with ankylosing spondylitis. CDR3s include the opening cysteine and the closing phenylalanine or tryptophan. A D gene is named only where the DNA matches it firmly. Some rows mark clone size as missing; the rest say once, few, many or name a class of expanded clone.

clone size,V gene,D gene,J gene,CDR3 protein,CDR3 DNA
NA,TRBV7-6,NA,TRBJ2-2,CASSLFVGGTGELFF,TGTGCCAGCAGCTTATTTGTGGGCGGCACCGGGGAGCTGTTTTTT
few,TRBV20-1,TRBD2,TRBJ2-7,CSARSQRGGYEQYF,TGCAGTGCTAGAAGCCAGCGGGGGGGATACGAGCAGTACTTC
few,TRBV27,NA,TRBJ1-1,CASSRGTPNTEAFF,TGTGCCAGCAGTCGGGGGACACCGAACACTGAAGCTTTCTTT
NA,TRBV29-1,NA,TRBJ2-1,CSVEGRADHYNEQFF,TGCAGCGTTGAAGGGAGAGCGGACCACTACAATGAGCAGTTCTTC
NA,TRBV28,TRBD1,TRBJ1-2,CASSGRDRIYGYTF,TGTGCCAGCAGTGGCCGGGACAGAATTTATGGCTACACCTTC
NA,TRBV27,NA,TRBJ2-7,CASRERGAYEQYF,TGTGCCAGCAGAGAACGGGGGGCTTACGAGCAGTACTTC
NA,TRBV27,NA,TRBJ2-1,CASSGSTYNEQFF,TGTGCCAGCAGCGGGAGTACCTACAATGAGCAGTTCTTC
NA,TRBV12-3/TRBV12-4,TRBD2,TRBJ2-5,CASSLWTSGRETQYF,TGTGCCAGCAGTTTGTGGACTAGCGGGAGAGAGACCCAGTACTTC
NA,TRBV10-2,TRBD2,TRBJ2-7,CASSATGGPGEQYF,TGCGCCAGCAGTGCGACGGGGGGGCCTGGAGAGCAGTACTTC
few,TRBV7-2,NA,TRBJ2-3,CASSPLRDTQYF,TGTGCCAGCAGCCCACTGCGGGATACGCAGTATTTT
NA,TRBV5-5,NA,TRBJ2-7,CASSLDSGLRTYEQYF,TGTGCCAGCAGCTTGGATTCGGGACTCAGGACCTACGAGCAGTACTTC
many,TRBV5-1,NA,TRBJ2-7,CASSLERLALSYEQYF,TGCGCCAGCAGCTTGGAACGGCTCGCGCTCTCCTACGAGCAGTACTTC
few,TRBV5-1,TRBD1,TRBJ2-4,CASSLEGQGAKNIQYF,TGCGCCAGCAGCTTGGAGGGACAGGGAGCCAAAAACATTCAGTACTTC
few,TRBV20-1,NA,TRBJ2-1,CSARDTRLREQFF,TGCAGTGCTAGAGATACGCGGCTGCGGGAGCAGTTCTTC
few,TRBV2,TRBD1,TRBJ1-4,CASRENRGLEKLFF,TGTGCCAGCAGGGAAAACAGGGGCCTCGAAAAACTGTTTTTT
once,TRBV27,NA,TRBJ2-1,CASSHTGTYNEQFF,TGTGCCAGCAGTCACACAGGGACCTACAATGAGCAGTTCTTC
NA,TRBV3-1,TRBD2,TRBJ2-4,CASGGGRADIQYF,TGTGCAAGCGGGGGGGGGCGCGCGGACATTCAGTACTTC
few,TRBV7-6,NA,TRBJ2-1,CASSLNSGSSRSEQFF,TGTGCCAGCAGCTTAAACTCAGGATCGAGTCGCAGTGAGCAGTTCTTC
NA,TRBV11-2,NA,TRBJ2-2,CASSLVAVGELFF,TGTGCCAGCAGCTTAGTTGCGGTCGGGGAGCTGTTTTTT
NA,TRBV10-2,NA,TRBJ1-1,CASMGWKANTEAFF,TGCGCCAGCATGGGGTGGAAGGCGAACACTGAAGCTTTCTTT
NA,TRBV7-8,TRBD1,TRBJ1-3,CASSPLRAGQSSGNTIYF,TGTGCCAGCAGCCCCCTCCGGGCGGGACAGTCCTCTGGAAACACCATATATTTT
many,TRBV7-2,NA,TRBJ2-2,CASSLVVAPTGELFF,TGTGCCAGCAGCTTAGTGGTTGCTCCCACCGGGGAGCTGTTTTTT
NA,TRBV6-6,NA,TRBJ2-5,CASSHRTEETQYF,TGTGCCAGCAGCCACCGGACGGAAGAGACCCAGTACTTC
many,TRBV4-3,TRBD1,TRBJ1-5,CASSRDRGDHQPQHF,TGCGCCAGCAGCCGGGACAGGGGGGATCATCAGCCCCAGCATTTT
NA,TRBV7-6,NA,TRBJ1-4,CASSPVGGNEKLFF,TGTGCCAGCAGCCCTGTTGGGGGGAACGAAAAACTGTTTTTT
NA,TRBV15,NA,TRBJ1-1,CATADRDPGNTEAFF,TGTGCCACCGCCGACCGCGATCCCGGGAACACTGAAGCTTTCTTT
NA,TRBV6-1,NA,TRBJ2-1,CASSDSRSSYNEQFF,TGTGCCAGCAGTGATTCGCGGAGCTCCTACAATGAGCAGTTCTTC
few,TRBV12-3/TRBV12-4,NA,TRBJ2-1,CASSLLWGSYNEQFF,TGTGCCAGCAGCCTATTATGGGGCTCCTACAATGAGCAGTTCTTC
many,TRBV5-1,NA,TRBJ1-2,CASSLVSDPLKYGYTF,TGCGCCAGCAGCTTGGTGTCGGACCCTCTCAAATATGGCTACACCTTC
once,TRBV15,NA,TRBJ1-4,CATSRGPGEKLFF,TGTGCCACCAGCAGAGGCCCGGGGGAAAAACTGTTTTTT
few,TRBV20-1,TRBD1,TRBJ1-2,CSAPGTATNYGYTF,TGCAGCGCACCAGGGACAGCCACTAACTATGGCTACACCTTC
few,TRBV20-1,NA,TRBJ2-7,CSAIPSVGVSYEQYF,TGCAGTGCTATTCCCTCCGTTGGGGTCTCCTACGAGCAGTACTTC
NA,TRBV5-1,NA,TRBJ2-1,CASSLDFGEQFF,TGCGCCAGCAGCTTGGACTTTGGTGAGCAGTTCTTC
few,TRBV4-1,TRBD1,TRBJ2-7,CASSQDRVAGGSYEQYF,TGCGCCAGCAGCCAAGATAGGGTGGCAGGGGGCTCCTACGAGCAGTACTTC
NA,TRBV7-2,TRBD2,TRBJ2-5,CASSLASGSVIETQYF,TGTGCCAGCAGCTTAGCCAGCGGGAGTGTTATAGAGACCCAGTACTTC
NA,TRBV2,NA,TRBJ2-7,CASSEYDLTPSEQYF,TGTGCCAGCAGTGAATATGACTTAACTCCGAGTGAGCAGTACTTC
NA,TRBV12-3/TRBV12-4,NA,TRBJ2-2,CASSIRGGGELFF,TGTGCCAGCAGTATTCGGGGTGGCGGGGAGCTGTTTTTT